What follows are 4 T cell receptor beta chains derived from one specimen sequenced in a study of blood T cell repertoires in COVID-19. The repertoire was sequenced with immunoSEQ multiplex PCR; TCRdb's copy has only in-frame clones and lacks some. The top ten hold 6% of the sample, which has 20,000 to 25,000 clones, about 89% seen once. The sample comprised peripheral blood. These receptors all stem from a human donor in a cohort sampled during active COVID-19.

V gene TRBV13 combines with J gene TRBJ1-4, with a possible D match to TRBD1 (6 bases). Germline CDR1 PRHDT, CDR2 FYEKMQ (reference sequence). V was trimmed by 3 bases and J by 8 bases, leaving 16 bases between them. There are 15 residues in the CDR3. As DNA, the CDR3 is TGTGCCAGCAGCTTCCAAATCACAGGGAAGGAAAAACTGTTTTTT. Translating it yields CASSFQITGKEKLFF.

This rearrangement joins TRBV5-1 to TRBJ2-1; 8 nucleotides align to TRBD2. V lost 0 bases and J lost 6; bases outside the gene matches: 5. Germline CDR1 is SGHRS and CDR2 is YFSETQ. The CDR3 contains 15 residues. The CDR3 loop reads CASSLAGGPVNEQFF. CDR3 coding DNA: TGCGCCAGCAGCTTGGCGGGAGGGCCCGTCAATGAGCAGTTCTTC.

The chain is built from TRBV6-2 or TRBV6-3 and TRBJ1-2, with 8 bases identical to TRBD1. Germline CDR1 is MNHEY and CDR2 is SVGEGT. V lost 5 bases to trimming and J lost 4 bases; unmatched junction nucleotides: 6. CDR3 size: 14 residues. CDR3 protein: CASSLQGAIYGYTF. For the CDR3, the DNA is TGTGCCAGCAGTCTCCAGGGGGCAATCTATGGCTACACCTTC.

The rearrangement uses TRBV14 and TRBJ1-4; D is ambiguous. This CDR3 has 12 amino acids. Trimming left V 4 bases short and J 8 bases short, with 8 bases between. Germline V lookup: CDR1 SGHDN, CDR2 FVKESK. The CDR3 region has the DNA TGTGCCAGCAGCCCCGGTTGGGAAAAACTGTTTTTT. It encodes CASSPGWEKLFF.